This T cell receptor (beta chain) was sequenced for a study of T cell responses to AZD1222 COVID-19 vaccine. Libraries were prepared by immunoSEQ multiplex PCR; TCRdb keeps only in-frame clonotypes and omits some of them. The data contain over 130,000 clones, 92% of them singletons. In regard to this clone: Its antigen is currently unknown.

V gave up 5 bases and J gave up 5 bases, with 15 bases separating them. The CDR3 spans 14 residues. Germline CDR1 is PRHDT and CDR2 is FYEKMQ (reference sequence). General study points: CD4 TCRs associated with vaccination spanned spike, dominating at 160-218 and 743-854. After two AZD1222 doses, spike-specific TCR breadth and depth rose versus day 0. After the peak T cell response, and only then, were repertoires sampled. At baseline, just five to seven AZD1222 recipients tested seropositive.

This clonotype was obtained from an adult who received the AZD1222 COVID-19 vaccine. The chain combines TRBV13 with TRBJ2-5; no clear D. Source: peripheral blood, taken 28 days after the second AZD1222 dose. The chain's CDR3 is CASSQRTGPETQYF. The CDR3 DNA reads as TGTGCCAGCAGCCAGAGGACCGGCCCGGAGACCCAGTACTTC.